The sequence of this TCR beta chain was determined in a study of T cells expressing NK-cell markers. TCRdb reprocessed the 5' RACE reads, keeping one entry per CDR3 protein, no DNA. In total, the table holds under 500,000 distinct CDR3 sequences. The sample was blood T cells: a sorted CD56 or NKG2C T cell subset, CD4+ or CD8+ T cells, or bulk PBMC T cells (not recorded which). The sequence was obtained from a woman between 18 and 69 years old in good health.

CDR3 sequence reads: CASSESQGVPYGYTF. The V and J genes are TRBV10-1 and TRBJ1-2; the D call from TCRdb, TRBD1, cannot be confirmed without DNA. Germline V gene data show CDR1 as WNHNN and CDR2 as SYGVQD (reference sequence). The CDR3 covers 15 residues.